Given below is one T cell receptor (beta chain) in context. Using immunoSEQ multiplex PCR, the repertoire was profiled, and TCRdb retains in-frame clones only, with some absent. The data hold roughly 59,000 clones, with around 90% observed a single time. The CDR3 sequence is 16 residues long. CDR1 and CDR2 (germline): KGHSH, LQKENI. V was cut by 3 bases and J by 1 base, with 15 bases left in between. This entry belongs to a study of OX40 agonist ivuxolimab in advanced cancers. Overall study: Enrolled patients in dose escalation had cancers that were hepatocellular carcinoma, melanoma, renal cell or head and neck cancer. One hepatocellular carcinoma and a couple of cutaneous melanoma patients partially responded.

The chain has TRBV18 and TRBJ1-1, with D maybe TRBD1 (6 bases). This specimen consisted of CD4+ or CD8+ T cells sorted from blood, obtained in a trial of the OX40 agonist ivuxolimab. The sequence derives from an adult with an advanced solid tumor such as melanoma, head and neck, liver or kidney cancer. CDR3 sequence: CASSPQAGVANTEAFF. For the CDR3, the DNA is TGTGCCAGCTCACCTCAGGCAGGGGTGGCGAACACTGAAGCTTTCTTT.